These T cell receptor beta chains were read from a single sample in a study of cytomegalovirus exposure and HLA in healthy donors. Clones were read by immunoSEQ multiplex PCR, and TCRdb kept only the in-frame ones, dropping some. The sample records 110,000 to 150,000 clones, around 82% being singletons. Sequencing was performed on PBMCs. Every receptor here comes from a woman aged 18-29 years in good health and CMV-seropositive. Each CDR3 is given with its conserved first and last residue. The listing skips clone size in some rows; elsewhere it reads once, few, many or a size class.

>TRBJ2-2|15|TRBV19|.
CASSIDLRGSGELFF
>TRBJ2-5|12|TRBV2|.
CASRGVGETQYF
>TRBJ2-1|13|TRBV5-1|.
CATRDRTYNEQFF
>TRBJ1-1|14|TRBV5-6|few
CASSLGPQGAEAFF
>TRBJ1-5|15|TRBV30|.
CAWNLQGISNQPQHF
>TRBJ1-2|13|TRBV7-9|.
CASRSTGTGSYTF
>TRBJ1-1|13|TRBV5-1|.
CASSSGAEIEAFF
>TRBJ1-2|17|TRBV4-2|.
CASSQDGTDRRNYGYTF
>TRBJ2-1|18|TRBV19|.
CASSSGGARARPNNEQFF
>TRBJ1-2|13|TRBV5-1|.
CASSLGAGDGYTF
>TRBJ1-3|13|TRBV5-1|.
CASSSTGGNTIYF
>TRBJ2-3|17|TRBV15|.
CATSRQKGLAGPDTQYF
>TRBJ2-7|17|TRBV15|.
CATSRDYGTLSSYEQYF
>TRBJ2-1|17|TRBV6-4|.
CASSEGLAGGSYNEQFF
>TRBJ2-3|16|TRBV29-1|.
CSVGGLAVFSTDTQYF
>TRBJ2-7|16|TRBV19|.
CASSIGTGQGAHEQYF
>TRBJ1-3|15|TRBV18|.
CASSPGQLSGNTIYF
>TRBJ2-7|15|TRBV9|few
CASNPSDGGVYEQYF
>TRBJ2-1|17|TRBV9|.
CASSVGGGGAGGDEQFF
>TRBJ2-5|17|TRBV5-5|.
CASSLALNDRRRETQYF
>TRBJ1-2|15|TRBV5-6|.
CASSSWDRESGGYTF
>TRBJ2-2|14|TRBV30|.
CAWSGTGNTGELFF
>TRBJ1-6|15|TRBV7-8|.
CASRRGGAYNSPLHF
>TRBJ2-2|16|TRBV7-6|few
CASSPTGLAVTGELFF
>TRBJ2-7|12|TRBV29-1|.
CSGGAGEGEQYF
>TRBJ1-2|14|TRBV19|.
CASSIPYSAGGYTF
>TRBJ2-7|13|TRBV7-6|.
CASSLLRGNEQYF